These 24 T cell receptor beta chains were all obtained from the same sample, sequenced in a study of spatial heterogeneity in lung cancer. Specified time point: sample taken at primary tumor resection. Material for sequencing was whole RNA from tumor, nontumor lung or frozen PBMC, left unsorted. TCRdb ran MiXCR on the 5' RACE reads and lists one entry per CDR3 protein. Of tens of thousands of distinct CDR3 sequences listed, approximately 6.5% are singletons. This specimen was PBMCs, taken at surgery. The receptors derive from a female donor with early-stage non-small cell lung cancer.

In this sample, this clonotype turned up a few times. The chain combines TRBV20-1 with TRBJ2-2; TRBD2 agrees at 9 bases. Germline loops: CDR1 DFQATT, CDR2 SNEGSKA (reference sequence). The CDR3 consists of 14 residues. V lost 3 bases, J lost 4 bases, and 3 bases stayed unmatched. The CDR3 bases are TGCAGTGCTAGTTTAGCGGGGGCCACCGGGGAGCTGTTTTTT. This codes for CSASLAGATGELFF.

This clonotype occurred many times. This chain uses TRBV30 with TRBJ1-1, with D tentatively TRBD1 (6 bases). Germline V gene data show CDR1 as GTSNPN and CDR2 as SVGIG (reference sequence). The V end lost 2 bases, the J end lost 2 bases, and 15 bases lay between the germline ends. The CDR3 runs 15 residues. The CDR3 reads CAWSYRETGNTEAFF. Written as DNA, the CDR3 is TGTGCCTGGAGTTACAGGGAAACGGGAAACACTGAAGCTTTCTTT.

Many counts were recorded for this clonotype. The chain couples TRBV20-1 to TRBJ2-5, with D perhaps matching TRBD2 (6 bases). Deletions cut 2 bases from V and 5 bases from J, with 15 bases between. This CDR3 is built from 14 residues. The V gene's germline CDR1 is DFQATT and CDR2 SNEGSKA (reference sequence). The CDR3 loop reads CSARPPGGAETQYF. In DNA form, the CDR3 reads TGCAGTGCTAGACCCCCAGGAGGGGCGGAGACCCAGTACTTC.

Ten or more counts support this clonotype. This sequence joins TRBV20-1 and TRBJ1-1, with 7 nucleotides matching TRBD1. Germline CDR1 DFQATT, CDR2 SNEGSKA (reference sequence). CDR3 length: 13 amino acids. J was trimmed by 0 bases and V by 7 bases; bases with no gene match: 5. The CDR3 is CSVTGTVNTEAFF. CDR3 nucleotide sequence: TGCAGTGTAACCGGGACAGTGAACACTGAAGCTTTCTTT.

This clonotype was counted many times. DNA of the CDR3: TGTGCCAGCAGCTTCAGCGACCTGGACAGCCAAGAGACCCAGTACTTC. This sequence encodes CASSFSDLDSQETQYF. The chain recombines TRBV5-6 with TRBJ2-5, with D tentatively TRBD1 (6 bases). This CDR3 is 16 amino acids long. In germline, CDR1 is SGHDT, CDR2 YYEEEE. Trimming stripped 2 bases from V and 1 base from J, with 15 bases between. Based on the CDR3 plus reference TRBV5-6 and TRBJ2-5, the full variable domain is DAGVTQSPTHLIKTRGQQVTLRCSPKSGHDTVSWYQQALGQGPQFIFQYYEEEERQRGNFPDRFSGHQFPNYSSELNVNALLLGDSALYLCASSFSDLDSQETQYFGPGTRLLVL.

This clonotype was seen at least ten times. The chain couples TRBV6-6 to TRBJ1-6; 8 nucleotides line up with TRBD1. The trim removed 2 bases at V and 9 bases at J, leaving 6 bases unmatched. From germline, CDR1 is MNHNY and CDR2 SVGAGI (reference sequence). This CDR3 comprises 15 residues. The CDR3 region has the DNA TGTGCCAGCAGTTACGATCAGGGGGCAGCTTCACCCCTCCACTTT. Protein sequence: CASSYDQGAASPLHF.

Only a few counts were recorded for this clonotype. The J gene is TRBJ2-1, the V gene TRBV11-2; 11 nucleotides match TRBD2. The CDR3 has 16 residues. CDR1 is SGHAT, CDR2 FQNNGV, per germline. Trimming took 5 bases from V and 8 from J; bases not matched to a gene: 11. CDR3 loop: CASSPRFSGGADEQFF. The CDR3 region has the DNA TGTGCCAGCAGCCCACGTTTTAGCGGGGGGGCGGATGAGCAGTTCTTC.

This clonotype occurred many times. J is TRBJ2-5 and V is TRBV5-1; 9 nucleotides align to TRBD1. Germline CDR1 is SGHRS and CDR2 is YFSETQ. J lost 5 bases, V lost 1 base, and 3 bases had no gene match. The CDR3 runs 14 residues. The CDR3 loop is CASSLTGGEETQYF. CDR3 coding DNA: TGCGCCAGCAGCTTGACAGGGGGCGAGGAGACCCAGTACTTC.

This clonotype was seen at least ten times. The chain recombines TRBV4-1 with TRBJ2-1; weak D call: TRBD2 (6 bases). Per germline, CDR1 MGHRA and CDR2 YSYEKL. Trimming shortened V by 8 bases and J by 1 base, and 12 bases separated the two germline ends. This CDR3 contains 14 residues. CDR3 sequence reads: CASQSGDSYNEQFF. As DNA, the CDR3 is TGCGCCAGCCAGTCGGGGGATTCCTACAATGAGCAGTTCTTC.

The genes are TRBV7-9 and TRBJ1-5, with a tentative D call TRBD1 (6 bases). Germline V gives CDR1 SEHNR, CDR2 FQNEAQ (reference sequence). Trimming took off 1 base at V and 7 bases at J, with 14 bases between the two ends. This CDR3 has 15 residues. The CDR3 DNA is TGTGCCAGCAGCTTAGAGGGCGGGGGGCACCAGCCCCAGCATTTT. Translation gives CASSLEGGGHQPQHF.

The V call is TRBV6-2 or TRBV6-3, the J call TRBJ1-5; D ambiguous. The germline V gene encodes CDR1 MNHEY and CDR2 SVGEGT. The CDR3 covers 13 residues. V shed 5 bases and J shed 3 bases, with 8 bases lying between them. The chain's CDR3 is CASSPLDNQPQHF. Here the CDR3 DNA reads TGTGCCAGCAGTCCCCTGGACAATCAGCCCCAGCATTTT.

This clonotype was counted ten times or more. CDR3 in amino acids: CASSQGRAGSLETQYF. The CDR3 nucleotides are TGTGCCAGCAGCCAAGGGAGAGCGGGGAGTTTGGAGACCCAGTACTTC. V and J are TRBV3-1 and TRBJ2-5; 7 bases agree with TRBD2. Unmatched junction bases numbered 10, after V lost 1 base and J lost 5 bases. The CDR3 is 16 amino acids. From germline, CDR1 is LGHDT and CDR2 YNNKEL (reference sequence).

The table lists this clonotype with many counts. The chain is built from TRBV5-1 and TRBJ2-2, with D uncertain. This CDR3 has 13 amino acids. V dropped 1 base and J dropped 2 bases, with 3 bases sitting between them. Germline values: CDR1 SGHRS, CDR2 YFSETQ. In nucleotides, the CDR3 is TGCGCCAGCAGCTTGACCAACACCGGGGAGCTGTTTTTT. This encodes CASSLTNTGELFF.

This clonotype turned up a few times. The CDR3 nucleotides are TGTGCCAGCAGCCAAGGTCCGGCTAGCGGGGGGGCCTACGAGCAGTACTTC. This encodes CASSQGPASGGAYEQYF. The chain recombines TRBV3-1 with TRBJ2-7; 12 bases map to TRBD2. Per the germline V gene, CDR1 is LGHDT and CDR2 is YNNKEL (reference sequence). V was clipped by 1 base and J by 2 bases; unmatched bases: 6. The CDR3 runs to 17 residues.

This clonotype was detected many times. The chain employs TRBV18 and TRBJ1-1; 7 bases match TRBD1. CDR1 KGHSH and CDR2 LQKENI come from the germline V gene. Germline trimming cut 4 bases from V and 9 bases from J; bases unmatched to any gene: 8. The CDR3 extends over 13 amino acids. The CDR3 sequence is CASSREGQSKAFF. CDR3 DNA: TGTGCCAGCTCACGGGAGGGACAGTCGAAAGCTTTCTTT.

This clonotype has at least ten counts. The chain carries TRBV5-1 and TRBJ2-5; possible D gene TRBD1, 6 bases. CDR3 length: 14 residues. Germline V gene data show CDR1 as SGHRS and CDR2 as YFSETQ. V was trimmed by 2 bases and J by 5 bases, leaving 13 bases between them. CDR3 protein: CASSLSDSQETQYF. CDR3 DNA sequence: TGCGCCAGCAGCTTATCGGACAGTCAGGAGACCCAGTACTTC.

Ten or more counts support this clonotype. The chain carries TRBV2 and TRBJ2-7; TRBD1 matches 9 bases. CDR1 and CDR2 (germline): SNHLY, FYNNEI. The CDR3 contains 13 residues. Germline trimming cut 7 bases from V and 4 bases from J; bases unmatched to any gene: 5. The chain's CDR3 is CASTQQGAYEQYF. The CDR3 bases are TGTGCCAGCACTCAACAGGGGGCTTACGAGCAGTACTTC.

The chain links TRBV20-1 to TRBJ1-5, with D hard to call. CDR1 is DFQATT and CDR2 is SNEGSKA in the germline V gene (reference sequence). Between the trimmed V and J ends, which lost 6 bases and 1 base, there was a span of 13 bases. The CDR3 is 14 amino acids. The CDR3: CSAQEGGSNQPQHF. The CDR3 nucleotides are TGCAGTGCCCAGGAGGGAGGAAGCAATCAGCCCCAGCATTTT.

This clonotype was counted many times. The chain combines TRBV29-1 with TRBJ2-7, with 10 positions matching TRBD1. This CDR3 has 15 amino acids. J gave up 2 bases and V 6 bases, and 10 bases lay outside the gene matches. Germline V gene sequence: CDR1 SQVTM, CDR2 ANQGSEA. The CDR3 sequence is CSVHLGQGRTYEQYF. The DNA for the CDR3 is TGCAGCGTCCACCTGGGACAGGGGAGGACCTACGAGCAGTACTTC.

In this sample, this clonotype turned up many times. V gene TRBV6-6 combines with J gene TRBJ1-2; 9 bases agree with TRBD1. CDR1 and CDR2 from the germline V gene are MNHNY and SVGAGI (reference sequence). J gave up 6 bases and V 6 bases, and 8 bases lay outside the gene matches. The CDR3 is 14 residues long. The CDR3 DNA sequence: TGTGCCAGCAGGGATCGGACAGGGGCTAATGGCTACACCTTC. Translation: CASRDRTGANGYTF.

V is TRBV7-2 and J is TRBJ1-2, with D possibly being TRBD1 (6 bases). The CDR3 loop spans 15 amino acids. V gave up 5 bases and J gave up 6 bases, with 19 bases separating them. Germline V gives CDR1 SGHTA, CDR2 FQGNSA. CDR3 DNA: TGTGCCAGCAGCCCCCCTAGGGCGGCAGGGGATGGCTACACCTTC. Amino acids: CASSPPRAAGDGYTF.

The table lists this clonotype with many counts. The rearrangement uses TRBV21-1 and TRBJ1-5; the D call TRBD1 from the table was never checked on the DNA. TRBV21-1 is flagged as a pseudogene. The CDR3 contains 19 residues. CDR3 nucleotides: TGTGCCAGCAGCAAATCAGGATCACCGGACAGGGGGTCGGATCAGCCCCAGCATTTT. Translating gives CASSKSGSPDRGSDQPQHF.

This clonotype was counted at least ten times. The rearrangement uses TRBV29-1 and TRBJ2-2; no firm D call. The length of the CDR3 is 14 residues. Trimming removed 6 bases from V and 4 bases from J, with 15 bases in between. The V gene's germline CDR1 is SQVTM and CDR2 ANQGSEA. CDR3 sequence: CSVRPNRVTGELFF. CDR3 coding DNA: TGCAGCGTAAGACCCAATCGGGTCACCGGGGAGCTGTTTTTT.

This clonotype was seen many times. The chain links TRBV7-2 to TRBJ1-4; D might be TRBD1 (5 bases). V gave up 1 base and J gave up 5 bases, with 11 bases separating them. The CDR3 extends over 15 amino acids. The germline CDR1 and CDR2 sequences are SGHTA and FQGNSA. The CDR3 spells CASSLGGEGNEKLFF. The CDR3 DNA follows: TGTGCCAGCAGCTTAGGCGGGGAGGGGAATGAAAAACTGTTTTTT.